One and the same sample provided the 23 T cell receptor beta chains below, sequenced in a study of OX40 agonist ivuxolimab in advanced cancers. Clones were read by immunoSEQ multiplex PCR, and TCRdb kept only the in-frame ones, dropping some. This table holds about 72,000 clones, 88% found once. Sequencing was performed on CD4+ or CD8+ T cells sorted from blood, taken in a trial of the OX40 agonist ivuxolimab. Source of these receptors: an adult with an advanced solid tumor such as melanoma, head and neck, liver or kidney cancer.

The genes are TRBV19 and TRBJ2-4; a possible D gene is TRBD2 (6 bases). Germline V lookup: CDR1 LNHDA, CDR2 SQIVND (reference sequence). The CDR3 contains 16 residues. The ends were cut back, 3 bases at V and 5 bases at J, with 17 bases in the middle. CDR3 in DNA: TGTGCCAGTAGTATCCGGGACTTAGGGGTCCAAAACATTCAGTACTTC. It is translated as CASSIRDLGVQNIQYF.

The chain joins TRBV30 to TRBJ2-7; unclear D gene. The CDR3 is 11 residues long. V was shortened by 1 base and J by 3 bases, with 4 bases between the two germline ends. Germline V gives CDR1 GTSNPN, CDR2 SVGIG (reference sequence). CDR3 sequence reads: CAWSGGYEQYF. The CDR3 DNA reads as TGTGCCTGGAGTGGTGGCTACGAGCAGTACTTC.

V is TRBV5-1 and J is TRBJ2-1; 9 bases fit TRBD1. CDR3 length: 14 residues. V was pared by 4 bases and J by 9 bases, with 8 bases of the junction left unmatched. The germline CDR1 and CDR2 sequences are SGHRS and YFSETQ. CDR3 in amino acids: CASSPPTGGGEQFF. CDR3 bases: TGCGCCAGCAGCCCGCCGACAGGGGGGGGTGAGCAGTTCTTC.

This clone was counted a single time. In DNA, the CDR3 is TGTGCCAGCAGCAAACGGCGGGGGGCCTTCGGCCGACTAGGGCCCTACGAGCAGTACTTC. This encodes CASSKRRGAFGRLGPYEQYF. The chain joins TRBV21-1 to TRBJ2-7; the table's D call of TRBD2 was not tested on the DNA. TRBV21-1 is tagged as a pseudogene. The CDR3 loop spans 20 amino acids.

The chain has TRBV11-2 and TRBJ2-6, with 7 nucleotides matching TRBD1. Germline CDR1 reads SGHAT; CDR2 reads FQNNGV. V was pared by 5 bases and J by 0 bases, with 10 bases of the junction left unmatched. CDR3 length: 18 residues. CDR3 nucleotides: TGTGCCAGCAGCCTTCAGGGGGTAACAGTCTCTGGGGCCAACGTCCTGACTTTC. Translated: CASSLQGVTVSGANVLTF.

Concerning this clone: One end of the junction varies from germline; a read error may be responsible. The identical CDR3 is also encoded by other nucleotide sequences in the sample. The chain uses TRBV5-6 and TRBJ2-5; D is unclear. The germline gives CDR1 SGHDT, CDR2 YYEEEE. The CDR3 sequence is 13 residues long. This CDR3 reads CASSLDLSETQYF. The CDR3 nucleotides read TGTGCCAGCAGCTTAGATCTTTCGGAGACCCAATACTTC.

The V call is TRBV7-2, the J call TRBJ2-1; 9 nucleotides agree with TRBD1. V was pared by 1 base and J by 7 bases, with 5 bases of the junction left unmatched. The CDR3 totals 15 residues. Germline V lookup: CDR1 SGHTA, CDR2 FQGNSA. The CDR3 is CASSLGTGEGNEQFF. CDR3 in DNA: TGTGCCAGCAGCTTAGGGACAGGGGAGGGAAATGAGCAGTTCTTC. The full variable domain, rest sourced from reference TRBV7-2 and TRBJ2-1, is GAGVSQSPSNKVTEKGKDVELRCDPISGHTALYWYRQSLGQGLEFLIYFQGNSAPDKSGLPSDRFSAERTGGSVSTLTIQRTQQEDSAVYLCASSLGTGEGNEQFFGPGTRLTVL.

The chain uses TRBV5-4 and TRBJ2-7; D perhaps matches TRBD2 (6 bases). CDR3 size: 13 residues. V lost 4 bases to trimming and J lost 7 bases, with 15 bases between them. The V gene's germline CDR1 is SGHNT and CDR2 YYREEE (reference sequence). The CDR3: CASSTDPGEEQYF. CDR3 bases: TGTGCCAGCAGCACGGATCCGGGGGAAGAGCAGTACTTC.

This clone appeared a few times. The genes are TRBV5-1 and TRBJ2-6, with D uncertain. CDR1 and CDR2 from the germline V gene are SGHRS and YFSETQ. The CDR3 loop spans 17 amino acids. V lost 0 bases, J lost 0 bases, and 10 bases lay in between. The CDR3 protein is CASSLVNGLSGANVLTF. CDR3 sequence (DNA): TGCGCCAGCAGCTTGGTCAACGGGCTCTCTGGGGCCAACGTCCTGACTTTC.

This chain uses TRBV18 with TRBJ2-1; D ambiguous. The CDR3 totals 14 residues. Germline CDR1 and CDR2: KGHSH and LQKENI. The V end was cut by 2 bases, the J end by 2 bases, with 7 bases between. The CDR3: CASSPAPTYNEQFF. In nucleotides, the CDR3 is TGTGCCAGCTCACCAGCCCCTACCTACAATGAGCAGTTCTTC.

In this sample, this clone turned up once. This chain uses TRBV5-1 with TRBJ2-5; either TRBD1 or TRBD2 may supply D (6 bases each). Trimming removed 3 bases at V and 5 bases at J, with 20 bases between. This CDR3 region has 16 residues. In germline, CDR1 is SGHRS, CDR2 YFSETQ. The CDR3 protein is CASSSASGAPGETQYF. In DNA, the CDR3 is TGCGCCAGCAGCTCAGCCTCGGGGGCCCCGGGGGAGACCCAGTACTTC.

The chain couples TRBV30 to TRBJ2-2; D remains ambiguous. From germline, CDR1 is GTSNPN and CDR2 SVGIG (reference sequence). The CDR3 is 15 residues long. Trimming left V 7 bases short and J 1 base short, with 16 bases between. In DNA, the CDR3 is TGTGCCTTATCTGTCAATATTGAGAACACCGGGGAGCTGTTTTTT. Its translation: CALSVNIENTGELFF. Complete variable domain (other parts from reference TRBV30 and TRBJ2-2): SQTIHQWPATLVQPVGSPLSLECTVEGTSNPNLYWYRQAAGRGLQLLFYSVGIGQISSEVPQNLSASRPQDRQFILSSKKLLLSDSGFYLCALSVNIENTGELFFGEGSRLTVL.

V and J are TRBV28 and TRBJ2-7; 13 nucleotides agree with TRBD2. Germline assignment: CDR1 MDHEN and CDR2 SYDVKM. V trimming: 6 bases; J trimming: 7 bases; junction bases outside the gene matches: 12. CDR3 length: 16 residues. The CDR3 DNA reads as TGTGCCAGCAGCTCGGGACTAGCGGGGAAGGTGGGAGAGCAGTACTTC. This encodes CASSSGLAGKVGEQYF.

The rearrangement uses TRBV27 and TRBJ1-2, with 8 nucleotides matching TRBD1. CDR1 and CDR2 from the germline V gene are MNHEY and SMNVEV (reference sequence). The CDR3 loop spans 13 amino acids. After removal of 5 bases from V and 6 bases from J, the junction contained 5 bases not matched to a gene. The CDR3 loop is CASSHQGADGYTF. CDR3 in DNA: TGTGCCAGCAGTCATCAGGGGGCAGATGGCTACACCTTC.

The CDR3 loop is CASSFRQGNSGELFF. CDR3 nucleotide sequence: TGCGCCAGCAGCTTCAGGCAGGGGAATTCCGGGGAGCTGTTTTTT. The chain recombines TRBV5-1 with TRBJ2-2, with D possibly matching TRBD1 (6 bases). The germline V gene has CDR1 SGHRS and CDR2 YFSETQ. This CDR3 is 15 amino acids long. V lost 2 bases and J lost 6, with 14 bases in between.

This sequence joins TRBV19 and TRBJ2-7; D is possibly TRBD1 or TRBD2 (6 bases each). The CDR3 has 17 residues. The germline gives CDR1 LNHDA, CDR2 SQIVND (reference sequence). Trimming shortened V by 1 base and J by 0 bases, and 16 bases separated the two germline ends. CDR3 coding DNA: TGTGCCAGTAGTATAGGGAGGGGGACGGACCGCTCCTACGAGCAGTACTTC. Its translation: CASSIGRGTDRSYEQYF.

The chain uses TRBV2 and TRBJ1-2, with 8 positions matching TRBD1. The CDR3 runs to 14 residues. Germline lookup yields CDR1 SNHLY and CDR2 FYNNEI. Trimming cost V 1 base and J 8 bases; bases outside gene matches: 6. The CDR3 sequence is CASSEGQGARGYTF. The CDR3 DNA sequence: TGTGCCAGCAGTGAAGGTCAGGGGGCTAGGGGCTACACCTTC.

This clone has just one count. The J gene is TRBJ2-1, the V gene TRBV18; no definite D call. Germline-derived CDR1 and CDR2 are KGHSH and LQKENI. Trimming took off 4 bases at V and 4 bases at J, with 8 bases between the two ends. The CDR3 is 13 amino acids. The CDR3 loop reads CASSRDPYNEQFF. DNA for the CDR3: TGTGCCAGCTCACGCGACCCGTACAATGAGCAGTTCTTC.

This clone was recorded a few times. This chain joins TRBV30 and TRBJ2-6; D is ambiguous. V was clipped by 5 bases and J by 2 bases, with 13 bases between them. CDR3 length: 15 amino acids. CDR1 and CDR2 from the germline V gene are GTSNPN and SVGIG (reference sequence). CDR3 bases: TGTGCCTGGGAAGGGAAGGGAACTGGGGCCAACGTCCTGACTTTC. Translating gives CAWEGKGTGANVLTF.

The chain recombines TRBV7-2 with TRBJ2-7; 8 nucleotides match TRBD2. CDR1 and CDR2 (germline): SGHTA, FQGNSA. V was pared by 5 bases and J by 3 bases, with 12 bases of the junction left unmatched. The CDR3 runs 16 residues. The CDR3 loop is CASSPPPGLVLYEQYF. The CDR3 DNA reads TGTGCCAGCAGCCCCCCCCCGGGACTAGTCCTCTACGAGCAGTACTTC.

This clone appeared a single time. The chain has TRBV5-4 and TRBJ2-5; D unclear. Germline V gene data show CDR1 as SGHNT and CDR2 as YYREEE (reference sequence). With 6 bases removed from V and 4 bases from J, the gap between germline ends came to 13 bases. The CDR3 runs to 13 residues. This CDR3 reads CASKVVATETQYF. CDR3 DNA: TGTGCCAGCAAAGTAGTAGCCACAGAGACCCAGTACTTC.

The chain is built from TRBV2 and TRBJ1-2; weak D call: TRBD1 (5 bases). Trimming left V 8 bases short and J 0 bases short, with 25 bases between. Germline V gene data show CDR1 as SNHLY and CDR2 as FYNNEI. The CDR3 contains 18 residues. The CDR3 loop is CASRPQWDGSRANYGYTF. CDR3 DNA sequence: TGTGCCAGCCGCCCACAATGGGACGGATCTCGAGCTAACTATGGCTACACCTTC.

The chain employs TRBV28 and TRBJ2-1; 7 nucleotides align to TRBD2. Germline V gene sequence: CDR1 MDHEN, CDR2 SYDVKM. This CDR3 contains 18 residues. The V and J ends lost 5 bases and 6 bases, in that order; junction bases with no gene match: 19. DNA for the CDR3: TGTGCCAGCAGTCCCCATAGAGCGAGCGGGATAGGGGTCAATGAGCAGTTCTTC. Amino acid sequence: CASSPHRASGIGVNEQFF.